One sample yielded the 30 T cell receptor beta chains listed below, sequenced in a study of blood T cell repertoires in COVID-19. Sequencing was performed with immunoSEQ multiplex PCR; in TCRdb, only in-frame clones are kept and a portion is missing. The repertoire holds about 430,000 clones, with 80% to 90% as singletons. The sequenced material came from PBMCs or T cells enriched from blood (not recorded which). These receptors were collected from a man under 40 who had recovered from COVID-19.

This clone was counted only a few times. The rearrangement links TRBV24-1 to TRBJ2-1; the match to TRBD2 covers 13 bases. Germline CDR1 is KGHDR and CDR2 is SFDVKD. The CDR3 runs to 17 residues. V dropped 5 bases and J dropped 10; count of bases not matched to a gene: 13. The CDR3 sequence: CATSALGLAGSGGEQFF. As DNA, the CDR3 is TGTGCCACCAGTGCCCTGGGACTAGCGGGGAGTGGGGGGGAGCAGTTCTTC.

The chain joins TRBV30 to TRBJ1-4; TRBD1 agrees at 7 bases. CDR3 length: 15 amino acids. Germline V gives CDR1 GTSNPN, CDR2 SVGIG (reference sequence). V was pared by 2 bases and J by 8 bases, with 11 bases of the junction left unmatched. The CDR3 coding sequence is TGTGCCTGGAGTCCCCTAAACAGGGGCGACGAAAAACTGTTTTTT. It encodes CAWSPLNRGDEKLFF. The entire variable domain, with the rest obtained from reference TRBV30 and TRBJ1-4, is as follows: SQTIHQWPATLVQPVGSPLSLECTVEGTSNPNLYWYRQAAGRGLQLLFYSVGIGQISSEVPQNLSASRPQDRQFILSSKKLLLSDSGFYLCAWSPLNRGDEKLFFGSGTQLSVL.

This chain links TRBV2 with TRBJ2-1; 8 bases agree with TRBD1. The CDR3 runs 14 residues. Germline assignment: CDR1 SNHLY and CDR2 FYNNEI. V dropped 4 bases and J dropped 8; count of bases not matched to a gene: 7. The CDR3 reads CASSGTGQGDEQFF. CDR3 nucleotides: TGTGCCAGCAGTGGGACAGGGCAGGGCGATGAGCAGTTCTTC.

V gene TRBV9 combines with J gene TRBJ1-3, with 10 bases that match TRBD1. The CDR3 extends over 15 amino acids. V trimming: 5 bases; J trimming: 9 bases; junction bases outside the gene matches: 11. The germline V gene encodes CDR1 SGDLS and CDR2 YYNGEE. The CDR3 nucleotides read TGTGCCAGCAGATCGACAGGGGGCTTCAGTGGCACCATATATTTT. This codes for CASRSTGGFSGTIYF.

The V and J genes are TRBV5-4 and TRBJ2-4; a possible D gene is TRBD2 (7 bases). This CDR3 spans 14 amino acids. Germline V gene data show CDR1 as SGHNT and CDR2 as YYREEE (reference sequence). V shed 4 bases and J shed 8 bases, with 16 bases lying between them. Here the CDR3 reads CASSPGGQRDIQYF. The CDR3 coding sequence is TGTGCCAGCAGCCCGGGGGGCCAAAGAGACATTCAGTACTTC. The full variable domain, rest sourced from reference TRBV5-4 and TRBJ2-4, is ETGVTQSPTHLIKTRGQQVTLRCSSQSGHNTVSWYQQALGQGPQFIFQYYREEENGRGNFPPRFSGLQFPNYSSELNVNALELDDSALYLCASSPGGQRDIQYFGAGTRLSVL.

The rearrangement joins TRBV27 to TRBJ2-7, with 7 bases matching TRBD1. CDR3 length: 13 amino acids. V dropped 4 bases and J dropped 4; count of bases not matched to a gene: 4. CDR1 and CDR2 (germline): MNHEY, SMNVEV (reference sequence). CDR3 nucleotides: TGTGCCAGCAGTTACGGGACAGAGTACGAGCAGTACTTC. It codes for CASSYGTEYEQYF.

The chain links TRBV10-3 to TRBJ2-2, with 10 bases identical to TRBD2. The V segment lost 4 bases and the J segment 1 base; nucleotides outside the gene matches: 0. The CDR3 extends over 15 amino acids. The V gene's germline CDR1 is ENHRY and CDR2 SYGVKD. CDR3 nucleotide sequence: TGTGCCATCAGTGGGACTAGCGGGAACACCGGGGAGCTGTTTTTT. This translates into CAISGTSGNTGELFF.

The chain carries TRBV28 and TRBJ2-7, with 9 bases identical to TRBD1. The CDR3 has 14 residues. V lost 4 bases and J lost 5; bases outside the gene matches: 6. Germline V CDR1 and CDR2: MDHEN, SYDVKM. DNA of the CDR3: TGTGCCAGCAGTTGGACAGGGGAGTTCAACGAGCAGTACTTC. Encoded protein: CASSWTGEFNEQYF.

V usage is TRBV20-1 and J usage is TRBJ2-7; D uncertain. The length of the CDR3 is 11 residues. CDR1 and CDR2 from the germline V gene are DFQATT and SNEGSKA (reference sequence). Between the trimmed V and J ends, which lost 4 bases and 3 bases, there was a span of 7 bases. CDR3 region: CSAKIIYEQYF. The CDR3 DNA is TGCAGTGCTAAAATCATCTACGAGCAGTACTTC.

The genes are TRBV28 and TRBJ1-3, with unresolved D. Germline V gene lookup returns CDR1 MDHEN and CDR2 SYDVKM. The length of the CDR3 is 15 residues. With 7 bases removed from V and 0 bases from J, the gap between germline ends came to 13 bases. This chain's CDR3 is CASNSRNHSGNTIYF. The DNA for the CDR3 is TGTGCCAGCAACAGCCGAAACCACTCTGGAAACACCATATATTTT.

A single count supports this clone. The chain has TRBV23-1 and TRBJ2-5; 8 bases fit TRBD1. TRBV23-1 is flagged as an ORF with uncertain function. CDR3 length: 15 residues. V was clipped by 3 bases and J by 4 bases; unmatched bases: 7. In DNA form, the CDR3 reads TGCGCCAGCAGTCACACCCGGGACAGGTCAGAGACCCAGTACTTC. This codes for CASSHTRDRSETQYF.

The rearrangement joins TRBV6-5 to TRBJ2-7; TRBD1 matches at 9 bases. Germline assignment: CDR1 MNHEY and CDR2 SVGAGI. The CDR3 is made up of 14 amino acids. With 7 bases clipped from V and 2 bases from J, the junction kept 6 bases outside the gene matches. Written as DNA, the CDR3 is TGTGCCAGCACTCCGGACAGGGGAACCTACGAGCAGTACTTC. Protein product: CASTPDRGTYEQYF.

V usage is TRBV28 and J usage is TRBJ1-5, with TRBD1 matching 8 bases. Germline V gives CDR1 MDHEN, CDR2 SYDVKM. After removal of 5 bases from V and 6 bases from J, the junction contained 6 bases not matched to a gene. The CDR3 is made up of 14 amino acids. DNA for the CDR3: TGTGCCAGCAGTGGTGACAGGGGCCCTCAGCCCCAGCATTTT. Its translation: CASSGDRGPQPQHF.

V gene TRBV7-9 combines with J gene TRBJ2-3, with a tentative D call TRBD2 (5 bases). V lost 3 bases and J 0 bases, leaving 16 bases between the germline ends. This CDR3 comprises 17 residues. Per the germline V gene, CDR1 is SEHNR and CDR2 is FQNEAQ (reference sequence). The CDR3 DNA follows: TGTGCCAGCAGCTTTACCGTTAGCGCCTCTAGCACAGATACGCAGTATTTT. Residues: CASSFTVSASSTDTQYF.

The chain has TRBV18 and TRBJ1-1; D not certain. The germline V gene has CDR1 KGHSH and CDR2 LQKENI. This CDR3 is built from 13 residues. Trimming removed 3 bases at V and 6 bases at J, with 11 bases between. The CDR3 spells CASSPPVFPEAFF. As DNA, the CDR3 is TGTGCCAGCTCACCCCCCGTGTTCCCTGAAGCTTTCTTT.

This clone is a singleton in its sample. The chain employs TRBV5-1 and TRBJ1-2; 9 bases are shared with TRBD1. The length of the CDR3 is 15 residues. The trim removed 9 bases at V and 8 bases at J, leaving 17 bases unmatched. Germline V gene sequence: CDR1 SGHRS, CDR2 YFSETQ. This CDR3 reads CATTTGGQGDLGYTF. CDR3 sequence (DNA): TGCGCCACTACTACCGGGGGACAGGGAGATTTAGGCTACACCTTC. Full variable domain (remainder filled in from reference TRBV5-1 and TRBJ1-2): KAGVTQTPRYLIKTRGQQVTLSCSPISGHRSVSWYQQTPGQGLQFLFEYFSETQRNKGNFPGRFSGRQFSNSRSEMNVSTLELGDSALYLCATTTGGQGDLGYTFGSGTRLTVV.

The chain joins TRBV6-5 to TRBJ2-5; 10 nucleotides agree with TRBD1. Germline CDR1 is MNHEY and CDR2 is SVGAGI. The length of the CDR3 is 16 residues. Unmatched junction bases numbered 7, after V lost 2 bases and J lost 4 bases. CDR3 DNA: TGTGCCAGCAGTTACCCTACCGGGACAGGGGTAGAGACCCAGTACTTC. It is translated as CASSYPTGTGVETQYF.

This chain links TRBV6-5 with TRBJ2-2; weak D call: TRBD2 (5 bases). The length of the CDR3 is 13 residues. Between the trimmed V and J ends, which lost 5 bases and 7 bases, there was a span of 11 bases. The germline CDR1 and CDR2 sequences are MNHEY and SVGAGI. CDR3 region: CASSPSGGGELFF. In DNA form, the CDR3 reads TGTGCCAGCAGTCCTTCTGGAGGCGGGGAGCTGTTTTTT.

This clone was counted only a few times. The chain employs TRBV24-1 and TRBJ2-1, with 9 bases identical to TRBD2. Trimming took 6 bases from V and 8 from J; bases not matched to a gene: 10. CDR3 length equals 15 residues. The germline V gene encodes CDR1 KGHDR and CDR2 SFDVKD. DNA of the CDR3: TGTGCCACCAGTCGGAGCGGGAGGACGTGGCATGAGCAGTTCTTC. Its translation is CATSRSGRTWHEQFF.

The chain recombines TRBV6-5 with TRBJ2-2; maybe TRBD2 (5 bases). Trimming removed 6 bases at V and 0 bases at J, with 11 bases between. Germline assignment: CDR1 MNHEY and CDR2 SVGAGI. The CDR3 has 15 residues. The chain's CDR3 is CASRKEEANTGELFF. As DNA, the CDR3 is TGTGCCAGCAGGAAGGAGGAGGCGAACACCGGGGAGCTGTTTTTT.

This sequence joins TRBV4-1 and TRBJ2-4; D gene ambiguous. Trimming shortened V by 4 bases and J by 8 bases, and 18 bases separated the two germline ends. Germline assignment: CDR1 MGHRA and CDR2 YSYEKL. The CDR3 sequence is 15 residues long. The CDR3 is CASSLGGVAGDIQYF. DNA of the CDR3: TGCGCCAGCAGCCTCGGCGGAGTCGCCGGAGACATTCAGTACTTC.

The genes are TRBV5-1 and TRBJ1-4; 7 bases line up with TRBD1. The CDR3 is made up of 14 amino acids. Germline values: CDR1 SGHRS, CDR2 YFSETQ. Trimming took 0 bases from V and 8 from J; bases not matched to a gene: 4. CDR3 bases: TGCGCCAGCAGCTTGGGTACAGGGGTCGAAAAACTGTTTTTT. This gives the protein CASSLGTGVEKLFF.

This chain uses TRBV5-1 with TRBJ2-6; D uncertain. Trimming pared 4 bases from V and 0 bases from J, leaving 17 bases between. The CDR3 covers 18 residues. Per the germline V gene, CDR1 is SGHRS and CDR2 is YFSETQ. As DNA, the CDR3 is TGCGCCAGCAGCCTTGGGTCGGGTATTATCTCTGGGGCCAACGTCCTGACTTTC. It translates to CASSLGSGIISGANVLTF.

V is TRBV28 and J is TRBJ1-2, with 7 bases matching TRBD1. The CDR3 consists of 13 residues. The ends lost 6 bases at V and 6 bases at J; junction bases unmatched: 7. Germline CDR1 reads MDHEN; CDR2 reads SYDVKM. The chain's CDR3 is CASRIDRVNGYTF. In DNA form, the CDR3 reads TGTGCCAGCAGAATCGACAGGGTAAATGGCTACACCTTC.

The chain links TRBV19 to TRBJ2-1; 13 bases agree with TRBD2. Germline trimming cut 5 bases from V and 7 bases from J; bases unmatched to any gene: 14. The germline CDR1 and CDR2 sequences are LNHDA and SQIVND (reference sequence). The CDR3 is 18 amino acids. The CDR3 is CASSGGLAGEWVTNEQFF. CDR3 in DNA: TGTGCCAGTAGTGGAGGACTAGCGGGAGAATGGGTAACGAATGAGCAGTTCTTC. Drawing the rest from reference TRBV19 and TRBJ2-1, the complete variable domain is DGGITQSPKYLFRKEGQNVTLSCEQNLNHDAMYWYRQDPGQGLRLIYYSQIVNDFQKGDIAEGYSVSREKKESFPLTVTSAQKNPTAFYLCASSGGLAGEWVTNEQFFGPGTRLTVL.

This clone has only a few counts. Other DNA sequences in the same sample also yield this CDR3. The J gene is TRBJ1-5, the V gene TRBV7-2; tentatively, D is TRBD1 (6 bases). Trimming shortened V by 3 bases and J by 2 bases, and 14 bases separated the two germline ends. The CDR3 is 16 residues long. CDR1 SGHTA and CDR2 FQGNSA come from the germline V gene. The CDR3, as DNA: TGTGCCAGCAGCTTGGGGGGGGGCCTTGGCAATCAGCCCCAGCATTTT. It encodes CASSLGGGLGNQPQHF.

The rearrangement uses TRBV5-6 and TRBJ2-7; 9 bases line up with TRBD1. Germline loops: CDR1 SGHDT, CDR2 YYEEEE. The CDR3 extends over 15 amino acids. V was clipped by 2 bases and J by 6 bases; unmatched bases: 9. In nucleotides, the CDR3 is TGTGCCAGCAGCTTTGGACAGGGGTTTTCTCGCGAGCAGTACTTC. Its protein is CASSFGQGFSREQYF.

J is TRBJ1-6 and V is TRBV20-1; D may be TRBD1 (6 bases). CDR3 length: 16 amino acids. Trimming pared 3 bases from V and 6 bases from J, leaving 18 bases between. Germline assignment: CDR1 DFQATT and CDR2 SNEGSKA (reference sequence). As DNA, the CDR3 is TGCAGTGCTAGTTTCTTGTCAGGGGATCTTAATTCACCCCTCCACTTT. This translates into CSASFLSGDLNSPLHF.

The chain joins TRBV6-5 to TRBJ2-5; D might be TRBD2 (5 bases). Trimming took off 4 bases at V and 2 bases at J, with 14 bases between the two ends. This CDR3 is 15 amino acids long. Per the germline V gene, CDR1 is MNHEY and CDR2 is SVGAGI. CDR3: CASSWSGIRQETQYF. The CDR3 nucleotides are TGTGCCAGCAGTTGGTCCGGGATCAGACAAGAGACCCAGTACTTC.

The V call is TRBV7-2, the J call TRBJ1-2, with D perhaps TRBD1 (5 bases). The V end lost 3 bases, the J end lost 3 bases, and 11 bases lay between the germline ends. The CDR3 is made up of 14 amino acids. From germline, CDR1 is SGHTA and CDR2 FQGNSA. CDR3 in DNA: TGTGCCAGCAGCTTGCCGACAGCCCACTATGGCTACACCTTC. Translated: CASSLPTAHYGYTF. Using reference TRBV7-2 and TRBJ1-2 for the parts outside the CDR3, the full variable domain is GAGVSQSPSNKVTEKGKDVELRCDPISGHTALYWYRQSLGQGLEFLIYFQGNSAPDKSGLPSDRFSAERTGGSVSTLTIQRTQQEDSAVYLCASSLPTAHYGYTFGSGTRLTVV.